Each of the 10 T cell receptor beta chains below was sequenced from the same sample in a study of T-cell memory formation after mild COVID-19. MiXCR, applied by TCRdb to the 5' RACE reads, yields one record per CDR3 protein. This sample yields 250,000 to 350,000 distinct CDR3 sequences, of which 15% to 20% are seen a single time; 20% to 25% belongs to the top ten. What was sequenced was PBMCs or a T cell subset sorted from them (not recorded which). These receptors all come from a man aged 18-30 years who had mild COVID-19 (a few samples of this study predate the infection). Cell type and time point are not known.

This clonotype was picked up a small number of times. The genes are TRBV6-5 and TRBJ2-5, with TRBD2 matching 12 bases. The V gene's germline CDR1 is MNHEY and CDR2 SVGAGI. The length of the CDR3 is 15 residues. With V trimmed by 5 bases and J by 1 base, 2 bases remained unmatched. The CDR3 loop reads CASSTSGGIQETQYF. CDR3 bases: TGTGCCAGCAGTACTAGCGGGGGGATCCAAGAGACCCAGTACTTC.

The rearrangement joins TRBV27 to TRBJ2-5; D may be TRBD1 (6 bases). V shed 6 bases and J shed 5 bases, with 16 bases lying between them. Per the germline V gene, CDR1 is MNHEY and CDR2 is SMNVEV (reference sequence). This CDR3 has 14 residues. The CDR3 bases are TGTGCCAGCAGCAGTCGAGGGGGTAGGGAGACCCAGTACTTC. Its protein is CASSSRGGRETQYF.

This sequence joins TRBV6-5 and TRBJ2-7; a possible D gene is TRBD1 (5 bases). The CDR3 has 14 residues. Germline V gene lookup returns CDR1 MNHEY and CDR2 SVGAGI. Trimming took 6 bases from V and 0 from J, leaving 12 bases between them. The CDR3 is CASSPRQSSYEQYF. The CDR3 DNA sequence: TGTGCCAGCAGCCCCCGACAGAGCTCCTACGAGCAGTACTTC.

The V call is TRBV9, the J call TRBJ1-2, with D unresolved. Trimming shortened V by 0 bases and J by 0 bases, and 6 bases separated the two germline ends. The CDR3 loop spans 14 amino acids. Germline V CDR1 and CDR2: SGDLS, YYNGEE. CDR3 nucleotides: TGTGCCAGCAGCGTAGGTAGCGCTAACTATGGCTACACCTTC. Its protein is CASSVGSANYGYTF.

The V gene is TRBV12-3 or TRBV12-4, the J gene TRBJ2-5, with 10 positions matching TRBD1. Trimming removed 5 bases from V and 5 bases from J; junction bases left unmatched: 8. The CDR3 loop spans 15 amino acids. DNA for the CDR3: TGTGCCAGCAGTACGACAGGGGGCGGAGGGGAGACCCAGTACTTC. Protein: CASSTTGGGGETQYF.

This clonotype was seen only a few times. The rearrangement joins TRBV11-2 to TRBJ2-7; tentatively, D is TRBD1 (8 bases). The CDR3 contains 15 residues. Trimming stripped 5 bases from V and 4 bases from J, with 18 bases between. The V gene's germline CDR1 is SGHAT and CDR2 FQNNGV. CDR3 DNA: TGTGCCAGCAGCCCCCTAACAGGGGGGGCTTACGAGCAGTACTTC. Translated, it gives CASSPLTGGAYEQYF.

This chain uses TRBV7-2 with TRBJ2-5, with 15 bases aligning to TRBD2. V shed 5 bases, J shed 5 bases, and the junction held 12 bases outside the gene matches. The CDR3 extends over 18 amino acids. Germline CDR1 reads SGHTA; CDR2 reads FQGNSA. The CDR3 DNA reads as TGTGCCAGCAGCCCGTCGGGACTAGCGGGGGGAGCGCAGGAGACCCAGTACTTC. Protein sequence: CASSPSGLAGGAQETQYF.

This clonotype was seen a few times. The gene calls are TRBV7-9 and TRBJ2-5, with 9 bases identical to TRBD1. The V gene end was trimmed by 5 bases and the J gene end by 5 bases; junction bases not matched to a gene: 6. Germline V CDR1 and CDR2: SEHNR, FQNEAQ (reference sequence). The CDR3 is 14 residues long. CDR3 nucleotides: TGTGCCAGCAGCCCGGACAGGGGCCACGAGACCCAGTACTTC. Translated, it gives CASSPDRGHETQYF.

This clonotype was counted only a few times. This chain connects TRBV29-1 to TRBJ2-5; the D gene could be TRBD1 or TRBD2 (5 bases each). V gave up 8 bases and J gave up 5 bases, with 15 bases separating them. The CDR3 has 12 residues. The germline CDR1 and CDR2 sequences are SQVTM and ANQGSEA. The CDR3 sequence: CSMGRMGETQYF. As DNA, the CDR3 is TGCAGCATGGGACGTATGGGGGAGACCCAGTACTTC.

This clonotype has more than one count but fewer than ten. The CDR3 DNA is TGCGCCAGCAGCTGGGGACAGGGGGCGAGTGGCTACACCTTC. This encodes CASSWGQGASGYTF. This chain links TRBV5-1 with TRBJ1-2; 12 bases fit TRBD1. The CDR3 extends over 14 amino acids. From germline, CDR1 is SGHRS and CDR2 YFSETQ. Trimming removed 3 bases from V and 7 bases from J; junction bases left unmatched: 4. The entire variable domain, with the rest obtained from reference TRBV5-1 and TRBJ1-2, is as follows: KAGVTQTPRYLIKTRGQQVTLSCSPISGHRSVSWYQQTPGQGLQFLFEYFSETQRNKGNFPGRFSGRQFSNSRSEMNVSTLELGDSALYLCASSWGQGASGYTFGSGTRLTVV.